A selection of T cell receptor beta chains follows, all from one sample in a study of read filtering for tumor transcriptome and immune sequencing. TCRdb analysed the reads with MiXCR anew, one entry per CDR3 protein. In the table there are about 40,000 distinct CDR3 sequences, roughly 13% of which are singletons. Material for sequencing was a population of CD138-negative cells sorted from bone marrow. The receptors were gathered from a donor at least 40 years old with multiple myeloma. Each CDR3 is given with its conserved first and last residue. Fields, in order: V gene, D gene, CDR3 protein. A D gene is named only where the DNA matches it firmly.

TRBV11-2,TRBD1,CASSSYDRATGELFF
TRBV5-6,NA,CASSPMVGLETQYF
TRBV7-2,NA,CASSFHGEQFF
TRBV6-2/TRBV6-3,NA,CASSYSTDQETQYF
TRBV3-1,TRBD2,CASSHPGLATNEQFF
TRBV20-1,TRBD2,CSANHPTGGNEQYF
TRBV7-2,NA,CASSLGNTIYF
TRBV20-1,NA,CSARDPTGKRDTQYF
TRBV19,NA,CASMKAWDGSGAYVLTF
TRBV12-3/TRBV12-4,NA,CASSLGGYEQFF
TRBV5-1,NA,CASPGARDEKLFF
TRBV29-1,NA,CSVPQYNEQFF
TRBV6-1,NA,CASKSTGIVEAFF
TRBV15,NA,CATSRESQGSGELFF
TRBV5-1,NA,CASSMGSGTYNEQFF
TRBV20-1,TRBD2,CSARPGSAGGYNEQFF
TRBV20-1,TRBD1,CSALPGQGSNEQFF
TRBV6-2/TRBV6-3,NA,CASSYSSGLSGAQHF
TRBV5-1,NA,CASTLYPNIGAMNTEAFF
TRBV6-6,NA,CASSFDTGNNEQFF
TRBV20-1,NA,CSARGPLGGIQYF
TRBV12-5,NA,CASGLVLGQAANQPQHF
TRBV27,TRBD1,CASSTYRGLNEKLFF
TRBV14,NA,CASSQGGPGREQFF
TRBV7-2,TRBD2,CASSTGLAGPTDTQYF
TRBV29-1,NA,CSVAGSTNEKLFF
TRBV20-1,NA,CSARRAAYEQYF
TRBV4-3,NA,CASSQGRADQPQHF
TRBV10-3,TRBD1,CAISDQDRAYEQYF
TRBV24-1,NA,CATSDRTPGFGTDTQYF
TRBV3-1,NA,CASSLGAYEQYF
TRBV18,NA,CASSPVENTEAFF
TRBV20-1,NA,CSARKLALNNEQFF
TRBV6-2/TRBV6-3,TRBD2,CASRDLAGQNTGELFF
TRBV6-5,NA,CASRGNREEGGLFF
TRBV2,TRBD2,CASSILAGGHNEQFF
TRBV6-2/TRBV6-3,TRBD2,CASSYSASGHYEQYF
TRBV3-1,TRBD2,CASSQDTRRGRAYNEQFF
TRBV4-3,TRBD2,CASSQDMASGRGGYNEQFF
TRBV7-7,NA,CASSPQGGGNEQFF
TRBV7-8,NA,CASSLRGAWTGRNTGELFF
TRBV7-7,TRBD2,CASRASGRVETQYF
TRBV29-1,TRBD1,CSVPGTGRQETQYF
TRBV6-5,NA,CAGSQHRNTEAFF
TRBV24-1,NA,CATSDSSRQPYRSEQFF
TRBV3-1,NA,CASSPWDNENTEAFF
TRBV25-1,NA,CASSAGLNEQFF
TRBV5-5,NA,CASSLLPNRDEQFF
TRBV12-3/TRBV12-4,NA,CASSRGAPGELFF
TRBV11-1,NA,CASSPSPATTEAFF
TRBV27,NA,CASSYFQWFGELFF
TRBV20-1,TRBD1,CSARFGQGLTEAFF
TRBV7-9,TRBD2,CASSNLEAGGPRNEQFF
TRBV18,TRBD1,CASSRDRGKAYEQYF
TRBV9,TRBD2,CASSPRGSGRTVTHNEQFF
TRBV28,NA,CASSLFFTRQSRNEQYF